These T cell receptor beta chains were read from a single sample in a study of T cell repertoires in cytomegalovirus infection. One entry per CDR3 protein results from TCRdb running MiXCR on the reads. The repertoire holds approximately 600,000 distinct CDR3 sequences, with roughly 43% as singletons. Antigen specificity for these receptors is unknown. The starting material was cultured PBMCs, obtained from culture after CMV antigen stimulation. All receptors come from a human donor in good health (CMV status not recorded). Some clones in this sample may be carry-over from other donors' samples. Each CDR3 is given with its conserved first and last residue. Each record gives: CDR3 length, clone size, J gene, D gene, V gene, CDR3 DNA, CDR3 protein. D genes are given only for firm matches. Not all rows give a size; the values are once, few, many and, for expanded clones, a class.

14	NA	TRBJ1-4	NA	TRBV3-1	TGTGCCAGCTCGGCGGGCCCCGATGGCGAAAAACTGTTTTTT	CASSAGPDGEKLFF
15	NA	TRBJ2-3	NA	TRBV12-3/TRBV12-4	TGTGCCACCAGTTTAATGTACCCTAGCACAGATACGCAGTATTTT	CATSLMYPSTDTQYF
13	NA	TRBJ2-3	NA	TRBV7-6	TGTGCCAGCAGCTTAGCGCCAACCAATACGCAGTATTTT	CASSLAPTNTQYF
13	NA	TRBJ2-3	NA	TRBV6-6	TGTGCCAGCACGGCACTAAGCACAGATACGCAGTATTTT	CASTALSTDTQYF
15	few	TRBJ1-3	TRBD1	TRBV7-9	TGTGCCAGCTCGGTAGGAGGGGGCACTGGAAACACCATATATTTT	CASSVGGGTGNTIYF
15	NA	TRBJ1-2	TRBD1	TRBV27	TGTGCCAGCAGTAAGGACAGGAGAACTAACTATGGCTACACCTTC	CASSKDRRTNYGYTF
18	NA	TRBJ2-2	TRBD2	TRBV29-1	TGCAGCGTTTTATATCCCCTTAGGCTAGCGGGAGAAACCGGGGAGCTGTTTTTT	CSVLYPLRLAGETGELFF
15	once	TRBJ2-5	TRBD2	TRBV7-4	TGTGCCAGCAGTCCGGGACTAGGGCAGGGAGAGACCCAGTACTTC	CASSPGLGQGETQYF
13	NA	TRBJ1-1	NA	TRBV7-8	TGTGCCAGCAGCTTTACGCAAAACACTGAAGCTTTCTTT	CASSFTQNTEAFF
19	few	TRBJ1-4	TRBD1	TRBV27	TGTGCCAGCAGTTTATCAGGGACCGGGACAGGGGTCGGTAATGAAAAACTGTTTTTT	CASSLSGTGTGVGNEKLFF
13	NA	TRBJ1-1	NA	TRBV3-1	TGTGCCAGCAGCCACAGTACGGGCACTGAAGCTTTCTTT	CASSHSTGTEAFF
14	NA	TRBJ1-6	NA	TRBV20-1	TGCAGTGCTTTTACGACGGCAGCAGATTCACCCCTCCACTTT	CSAFTTAADSPLHF
14	few	TRBJ2-7	NA	TRBV6-1	TGTGCCAGCCCTTACAGGGAGAACCCCTACGAGCAGTACTTC	CASPYRENPYEQYF
15	NA	TRBJ2-3	TRBD1	TRBV7-9	TGTGCCAGCAGCTTCAACAGGGGGAGCACAGATACGCAGTATTTT	CASSFNRGSTDTQYF
13	NA	TRBJ2-1	NA	TRBV19	TGTGCCAGTAGTCCTATCACATACAATGAGCAGTTCTTC	CASSPITYNEQFF
17	NA	TRBJ2-4	NA	TRBV4-1	TGCGCCAGCAGCCTCTCACAGGGTATTCATACCAAAAACATTCAGTACTTC	CASSLSQGIHTKNIQYF
17	NA	TRBJ2-5	TRBD2	TRBV4-2	TGTGCCAGCAGCCAAAGGGGACTTGCGGGGGAGCAAGAGACCCAGTACTTT	CASSQRGLAGEQETQYF
13	NA	TRBJ1-2	TRBD1	TRBV20-1	TGCAGTGCTAGGCTCGACAGGGGGCATGGCTACACCTTC	CSARLDRGHGYTF
15	NA	TRBJ2-3	NA	TRBV20-1	TGCAGTGCTATTGTTCTAGAGGGGAGCACAGATACGCAGTATTTT	CSAIVLEGSTDTQYF
15	NA	TRBJ2-1	NA	TRBV4-1	TGCGCCAGCAGCCAAGTTCCGGGGGCCCCCAGTGAGCAGTTCTTC	CASSQVPGAPSEQFF
11	NA	TRBJ2-1	NA	TRBV6-5	TGTGCCAGCGCTTACTATAATGAGCAGTTCTTC	CASAYYNEQFF
15	NA	TRBJ2-7	NA	TRBV4-2	TGTGCCAGCAGCCAAGGTGGCGGGACCGGCGGCGAGCAGTACTTC	CASSQGGGTGGEQYF
18	NA	TRBJ2-3	TRBD2	TRBV20-1	TGCAGTGCTACCTCGACTAGCGGGGGGGCTACTAGCACAGATACGCAGTATTTT	CSATSTSGGATSTDTQYF
16	few	TRBJ2-1	NA	TRBV6-8	TGTGCCAGCAGTGATGGGGGATATATATCCTACAATGAGCAGTTCTTC	CASSDGGYISYNEQFF
14	NA	TRBJ2-3	TRBD2	TRBV19	TGTGCCAGTACCGTTAGCGGGAGGACAGATACGCAGTATTTT	CASTVSGRTDTQYF